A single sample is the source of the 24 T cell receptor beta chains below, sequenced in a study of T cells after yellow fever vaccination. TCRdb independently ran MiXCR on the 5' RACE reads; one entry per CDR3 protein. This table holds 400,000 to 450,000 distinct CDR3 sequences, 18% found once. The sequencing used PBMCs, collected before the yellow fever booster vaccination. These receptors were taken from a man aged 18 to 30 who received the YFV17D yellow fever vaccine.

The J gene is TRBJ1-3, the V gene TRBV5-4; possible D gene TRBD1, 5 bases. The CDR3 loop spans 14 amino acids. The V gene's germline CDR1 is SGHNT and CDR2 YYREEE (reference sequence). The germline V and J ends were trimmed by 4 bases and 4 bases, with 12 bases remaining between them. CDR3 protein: CASSVDSRGNTIYF. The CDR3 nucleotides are TGTGCCAGCAGCGTAGACAGTAGAGGAAACACCATATATTTT.

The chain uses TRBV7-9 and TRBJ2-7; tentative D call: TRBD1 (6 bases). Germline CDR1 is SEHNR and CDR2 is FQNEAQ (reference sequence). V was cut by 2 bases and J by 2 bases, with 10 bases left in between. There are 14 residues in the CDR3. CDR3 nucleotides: TGTGCCAGCAGCTTACCCAGGGACACCTACGAGCAGTACTTC. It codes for CASSLPRDTYEQYF.

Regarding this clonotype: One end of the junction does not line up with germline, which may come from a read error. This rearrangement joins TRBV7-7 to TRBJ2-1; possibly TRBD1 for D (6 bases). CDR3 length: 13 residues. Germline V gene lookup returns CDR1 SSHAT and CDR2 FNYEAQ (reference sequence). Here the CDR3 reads CASSSNRDHEQFF. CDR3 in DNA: TGTGCTAGCAGCTCCAACAGGGACCATGAGCAGTTCTTC.

This CDR3 is CATSDGVSYTF. The CDR3 bases are TGTGCCACCAGTGATGGTGTGAGCTACACCTTC. The chain joins TRBV24-1 to TRBJ1-2; D not certain. Trimming removed 3 bases at V and 9 bases at J, with 7 bases between. The germline CDR1 and CDR2 sequences are KGHDR and SFDVKD. The CDR3 contains 11 residues.

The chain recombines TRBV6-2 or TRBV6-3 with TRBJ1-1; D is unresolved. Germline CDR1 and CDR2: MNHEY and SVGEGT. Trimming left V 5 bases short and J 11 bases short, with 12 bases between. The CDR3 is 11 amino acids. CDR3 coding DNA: TGTGCCAGCAGTACCACCATCTTGGCTTTCTTT. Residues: CASSTTILAFF.

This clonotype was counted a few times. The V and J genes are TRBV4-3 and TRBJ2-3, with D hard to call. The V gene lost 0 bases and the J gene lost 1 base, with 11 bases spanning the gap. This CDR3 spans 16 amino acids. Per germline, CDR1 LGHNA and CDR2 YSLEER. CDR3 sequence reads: CASSQDGLSRTDTQYF. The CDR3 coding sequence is TGCGCCAGCAGCCAAGATGGCCTTTCACGCACAGATACGCAGTATTTT.

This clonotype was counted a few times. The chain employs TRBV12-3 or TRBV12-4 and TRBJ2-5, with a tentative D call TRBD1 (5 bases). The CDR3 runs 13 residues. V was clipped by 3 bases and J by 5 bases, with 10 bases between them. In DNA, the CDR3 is TGTGCCAGCAGTTTCAGGGATCGTGAGACCCAGTACTTC. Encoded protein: CASSFRDRETQYF.

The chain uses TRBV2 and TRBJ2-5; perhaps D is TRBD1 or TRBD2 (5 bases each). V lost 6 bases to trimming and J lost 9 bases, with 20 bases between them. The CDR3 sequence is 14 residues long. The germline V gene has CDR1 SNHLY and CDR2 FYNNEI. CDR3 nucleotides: TGTGCCAGCAGGAGGGGACCGGCGAGTGGGGCCCAGTACTTC. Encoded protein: CASRRGPASGAQYF.

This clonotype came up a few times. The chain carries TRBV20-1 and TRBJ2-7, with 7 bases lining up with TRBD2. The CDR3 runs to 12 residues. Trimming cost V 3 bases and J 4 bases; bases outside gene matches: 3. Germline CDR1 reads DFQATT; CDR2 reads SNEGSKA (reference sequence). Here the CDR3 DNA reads TGCAGTGCTAGCCGGCGGGGGTACGAGCAGTACTTC. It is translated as CSASRRGYEQYF.

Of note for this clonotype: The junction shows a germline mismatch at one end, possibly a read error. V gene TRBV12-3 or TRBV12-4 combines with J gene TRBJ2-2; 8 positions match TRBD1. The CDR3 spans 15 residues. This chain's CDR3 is CASSSGGMDTGELVF. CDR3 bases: TGTGCCAGCAGTTCAGGGGGCATGGACACCGGGGAGCTGGTTTTT.

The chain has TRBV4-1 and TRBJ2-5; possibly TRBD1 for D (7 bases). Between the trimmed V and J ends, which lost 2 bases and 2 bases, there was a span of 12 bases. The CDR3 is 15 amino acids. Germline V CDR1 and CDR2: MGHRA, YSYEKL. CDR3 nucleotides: TGCGCCAGCAGCCAACGACAGGGAGGACAAGAGACCCAGTACTTC. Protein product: CASSQRQGGQETQYF.

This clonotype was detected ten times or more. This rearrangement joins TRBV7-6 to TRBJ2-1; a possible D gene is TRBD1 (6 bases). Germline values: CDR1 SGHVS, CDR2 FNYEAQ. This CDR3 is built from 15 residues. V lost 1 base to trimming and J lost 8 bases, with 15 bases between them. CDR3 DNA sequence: TGTGCCAGCAGCTTAGAGGATGGCAGGGGACATGAGCAGTTCTTC. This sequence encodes CASSLEDGRGHEQFF.

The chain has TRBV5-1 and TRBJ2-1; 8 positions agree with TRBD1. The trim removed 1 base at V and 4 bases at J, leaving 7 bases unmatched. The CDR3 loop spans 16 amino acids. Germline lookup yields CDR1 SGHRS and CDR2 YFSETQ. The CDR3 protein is CASSLTRRTGYNEQFF. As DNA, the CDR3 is TGCGCCAGCAGCTTGACCCGGAGGACAGGGTACAATGAGCAGTTCTTC.

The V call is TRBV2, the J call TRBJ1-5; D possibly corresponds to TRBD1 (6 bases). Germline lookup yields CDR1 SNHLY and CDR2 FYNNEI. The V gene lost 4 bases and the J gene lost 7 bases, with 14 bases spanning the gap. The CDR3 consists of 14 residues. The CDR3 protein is CASSGNRASQPQHF. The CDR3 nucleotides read TGTGCCAGCAGTGGGAACAGGGCAAGCCAGCCCCAGCATTTT. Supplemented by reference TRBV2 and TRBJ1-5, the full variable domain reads EPEVTQTPSHQVTQMGQEVILRCVPISNHLYFYWYRQILGQKVEFLVSFYNNEISEKSEIFDDQFSVERPDGSNFTLKIRSTKLEDSAMYFCASSGNRASQPQHFGDGTRLSIL.

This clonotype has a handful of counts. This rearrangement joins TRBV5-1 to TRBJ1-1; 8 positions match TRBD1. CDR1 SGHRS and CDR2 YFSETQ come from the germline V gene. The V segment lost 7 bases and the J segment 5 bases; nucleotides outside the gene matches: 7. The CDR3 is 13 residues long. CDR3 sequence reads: CASGMDRETEAFF. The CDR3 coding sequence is TGCGCCAGCGGGATGGACAGGGAAACTGAAGCTTTCTTT.

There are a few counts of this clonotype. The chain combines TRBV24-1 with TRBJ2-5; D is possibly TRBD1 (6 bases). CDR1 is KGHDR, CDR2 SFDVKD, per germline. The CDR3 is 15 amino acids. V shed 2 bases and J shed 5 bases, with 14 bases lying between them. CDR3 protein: CATSDSRLTGETQYF. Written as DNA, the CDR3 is TGTGCCACCAGTGATTCAAGACTCACAGGGGAGACCCAGTACTTC.

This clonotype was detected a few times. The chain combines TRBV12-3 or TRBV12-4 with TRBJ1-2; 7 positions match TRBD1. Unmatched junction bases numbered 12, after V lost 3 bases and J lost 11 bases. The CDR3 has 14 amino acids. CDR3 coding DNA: TGTGCCAGCAGTTTCGGACAGGACATAAAAGGGTACACCTTC. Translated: CASSFGQDIKGYTF.

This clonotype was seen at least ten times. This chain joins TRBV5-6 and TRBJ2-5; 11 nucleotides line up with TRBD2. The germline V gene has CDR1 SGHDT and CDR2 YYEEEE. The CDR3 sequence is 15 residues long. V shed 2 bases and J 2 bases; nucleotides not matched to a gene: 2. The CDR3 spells CASSFLAGGQETQYF. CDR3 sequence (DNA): TGTGCCAGCAGCTTTCTAGCGGGGGGACAAGAGACCCAGTACTTC.

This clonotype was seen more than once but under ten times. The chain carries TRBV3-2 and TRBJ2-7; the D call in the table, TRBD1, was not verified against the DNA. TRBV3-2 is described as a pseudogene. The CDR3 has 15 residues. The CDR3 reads CASSWTGLFSYEQYV. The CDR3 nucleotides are TGTGCCAGCAGCTGGACAGGGCTTTTTTCCTACGAGCAGTACGTC.

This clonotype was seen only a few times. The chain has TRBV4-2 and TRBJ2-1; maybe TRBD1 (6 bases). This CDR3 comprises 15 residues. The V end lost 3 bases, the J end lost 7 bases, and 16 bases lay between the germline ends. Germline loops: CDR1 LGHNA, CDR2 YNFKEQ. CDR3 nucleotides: TGTGCCAGCAGCCAGGGAAACCGGGACATTAATGAGCAGTTCTTC. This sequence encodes CASSQGNRDINEQFF.

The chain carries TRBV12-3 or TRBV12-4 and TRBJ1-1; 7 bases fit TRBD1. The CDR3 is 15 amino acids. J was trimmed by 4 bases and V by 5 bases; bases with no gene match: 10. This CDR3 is CASSLSDYRGTEAFF. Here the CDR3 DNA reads TGTGCCAGCAGTCTCTCCGATTACAGGGGCACTGAAGCTTTCTTT.

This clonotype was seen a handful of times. The CDR3 spells CASGEGGTYEQYV. CDR3 sequence (DNA): TGTGCCAGCGGGGAAGGGGGGACCTACGAGCAGTACGTC. This rearrangement joins TRBV6-6 to TRBJ2-7, with D perhaps given as TRBD1 or TRBD2 (6 bases each). V was clipped by 8 bases and J by 2 bases, with 13 bases between them. The CDR3 consists of 13 residues. Germline lookup yields CDR1 MNHNY and CDR2 SVGAGI (reference sequence).

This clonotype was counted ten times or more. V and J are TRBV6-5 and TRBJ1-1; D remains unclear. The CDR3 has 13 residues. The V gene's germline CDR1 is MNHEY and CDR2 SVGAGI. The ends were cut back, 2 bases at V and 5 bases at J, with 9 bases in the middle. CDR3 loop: CASSYGTGTEAFF. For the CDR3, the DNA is TGTGCCAGCAGTTACGGAACGGGGACTGAAGCTTTCTTT.

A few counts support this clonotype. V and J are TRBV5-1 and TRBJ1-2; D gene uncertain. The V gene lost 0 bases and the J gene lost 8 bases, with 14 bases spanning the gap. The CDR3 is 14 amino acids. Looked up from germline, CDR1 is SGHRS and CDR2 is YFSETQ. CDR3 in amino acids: CASSLERAWEGYTF. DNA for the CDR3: TGCGCCAGCAGCTTGGAACGGGCCTGGGAGGGCTACACCTTC.